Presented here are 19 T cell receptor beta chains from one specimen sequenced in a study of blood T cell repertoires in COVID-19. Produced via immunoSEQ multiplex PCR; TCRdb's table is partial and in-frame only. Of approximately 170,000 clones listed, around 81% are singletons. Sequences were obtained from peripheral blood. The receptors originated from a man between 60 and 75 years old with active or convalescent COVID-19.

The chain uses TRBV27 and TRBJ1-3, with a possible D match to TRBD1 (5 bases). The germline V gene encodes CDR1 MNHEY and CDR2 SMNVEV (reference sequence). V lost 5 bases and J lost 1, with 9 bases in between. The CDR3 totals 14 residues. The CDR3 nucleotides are TGTGCCAGCAGTCCGACAGTGTCTGGAAACACCATATATTTT. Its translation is CASSPTVSGNTIYF.

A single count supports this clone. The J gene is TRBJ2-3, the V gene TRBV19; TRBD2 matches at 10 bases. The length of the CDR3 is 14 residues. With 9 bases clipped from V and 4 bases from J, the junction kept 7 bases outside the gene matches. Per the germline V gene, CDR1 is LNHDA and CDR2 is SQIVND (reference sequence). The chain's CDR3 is CASQREGRADTQYF. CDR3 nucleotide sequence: TGTGCCAGCCAGCGGGAGGGCCGGGCAGATACGCAGTATTTT.

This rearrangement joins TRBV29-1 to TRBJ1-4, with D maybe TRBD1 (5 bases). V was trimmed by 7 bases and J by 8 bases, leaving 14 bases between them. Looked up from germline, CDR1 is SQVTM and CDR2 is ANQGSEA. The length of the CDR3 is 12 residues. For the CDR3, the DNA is TGCAGCGCCCAGGGATACGGGGAAAAACTGTTTTTT. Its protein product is CSAQGYGEKLFF.

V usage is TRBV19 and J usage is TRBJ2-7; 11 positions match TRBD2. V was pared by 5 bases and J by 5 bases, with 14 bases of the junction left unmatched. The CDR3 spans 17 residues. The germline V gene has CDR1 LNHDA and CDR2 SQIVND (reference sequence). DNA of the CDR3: TGTGCCAGTAGTCCGTACCTCAATAGCGGGAGGGCCGACGAGCAGTACTTC. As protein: CASSPYLNSGRADEQYF. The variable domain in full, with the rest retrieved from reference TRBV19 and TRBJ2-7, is DGGITQSPKYLFRKEGQNVTLSCEQNLNHDAMYWYRQDPGQGLRLIYYSQIVNDFQKGDIAEGYSVSREKKESFPLTVTSAQKNPTAFYLCASSPYLNSGRADEQYFGPGTRLTVT.

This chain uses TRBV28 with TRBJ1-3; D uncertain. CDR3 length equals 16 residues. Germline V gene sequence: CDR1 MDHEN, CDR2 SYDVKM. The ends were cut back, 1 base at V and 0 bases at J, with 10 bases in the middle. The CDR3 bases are TGTGCCAGCAGTTTATCTCACCGCGCCTCTGGAAACACCATATATTTT. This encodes CASSLSHRASGNTIYF.

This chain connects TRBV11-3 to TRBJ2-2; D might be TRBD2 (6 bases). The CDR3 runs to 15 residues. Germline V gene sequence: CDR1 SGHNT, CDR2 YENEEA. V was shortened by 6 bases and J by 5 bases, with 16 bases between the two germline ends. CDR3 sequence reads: CASSGAAGLTGELFF. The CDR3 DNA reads TGTGCCAGCAGTGGGGCGGCGGGGTTAACCGGGGAGCTGTTTTTT.

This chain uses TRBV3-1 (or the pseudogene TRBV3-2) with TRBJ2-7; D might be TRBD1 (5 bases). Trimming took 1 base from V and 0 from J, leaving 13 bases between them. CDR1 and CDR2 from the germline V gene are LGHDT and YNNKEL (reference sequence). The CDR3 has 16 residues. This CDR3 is CASSQVRRGYSYEQYF. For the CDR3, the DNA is TGTGCCAGCAGCCAAGTAAGAAGGGGTTACTCCTACGAGCAGTACTTC.

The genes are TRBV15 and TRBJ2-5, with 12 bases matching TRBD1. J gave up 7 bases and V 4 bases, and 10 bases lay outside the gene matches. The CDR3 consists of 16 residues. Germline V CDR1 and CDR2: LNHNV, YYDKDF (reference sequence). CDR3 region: CATSIAGTGGRVTQYF. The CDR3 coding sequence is TGTGCCACCAGCATAGCCGGGACAGGGGGCAGGGTGACCCAGTACTTC. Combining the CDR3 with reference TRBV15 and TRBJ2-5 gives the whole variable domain DAMVIQNPRYQVTQFGKPVTLSCSQTLNHNVMYWYQQKSSQAPKLLFHYYDKDFNNEADTPDNFQSRRPNTSFCFLDIRSPGLGDTAMYLCATSIAGTGGRVTQYFGPGTRLLVL.

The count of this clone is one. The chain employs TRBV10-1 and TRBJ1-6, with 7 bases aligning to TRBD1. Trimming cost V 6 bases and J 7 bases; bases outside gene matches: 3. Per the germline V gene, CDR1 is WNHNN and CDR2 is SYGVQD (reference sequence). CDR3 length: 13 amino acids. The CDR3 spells CASSMTGNSPLHF. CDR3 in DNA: TGCGCCAGCAGCATGACAGGGAATTCACCCCTCCACTTT.

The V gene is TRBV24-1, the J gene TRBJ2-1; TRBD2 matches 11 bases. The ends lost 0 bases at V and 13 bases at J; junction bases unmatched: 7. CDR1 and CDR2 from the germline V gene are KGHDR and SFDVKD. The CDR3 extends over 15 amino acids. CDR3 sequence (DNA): TGTGCCACCAGTGATTTGTCTAGCGGGGGGACCAGACAGTTCTTC. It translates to CATSDLSSGGTRQFF.

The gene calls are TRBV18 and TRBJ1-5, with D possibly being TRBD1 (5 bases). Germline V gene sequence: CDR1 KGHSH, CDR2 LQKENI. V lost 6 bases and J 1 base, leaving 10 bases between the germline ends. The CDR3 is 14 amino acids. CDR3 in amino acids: CASSGGESNQPQHF. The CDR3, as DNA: TGTGCCAGCTCGGGGGGGGAAAGCAATCAGCCCCAGCATTTT.

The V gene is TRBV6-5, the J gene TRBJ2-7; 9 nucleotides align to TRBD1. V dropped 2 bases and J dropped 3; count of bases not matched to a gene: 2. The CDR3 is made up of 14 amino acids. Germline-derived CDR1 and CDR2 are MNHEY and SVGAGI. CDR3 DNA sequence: TGTGCCAGCAGTTACGGGACAGGGTACTACGAGCAGTACTTC. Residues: CASSYGTGYYEQYF.

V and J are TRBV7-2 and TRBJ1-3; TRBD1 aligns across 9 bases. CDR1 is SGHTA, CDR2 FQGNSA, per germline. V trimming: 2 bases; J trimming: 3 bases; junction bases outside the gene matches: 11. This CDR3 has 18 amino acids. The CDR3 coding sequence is TGTGCCAGCAGCTTATACGGACAGGGGCCGGGTGGTGGAAACACCATATATTTT. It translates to CASSLYGQGPGGGNTIYF.

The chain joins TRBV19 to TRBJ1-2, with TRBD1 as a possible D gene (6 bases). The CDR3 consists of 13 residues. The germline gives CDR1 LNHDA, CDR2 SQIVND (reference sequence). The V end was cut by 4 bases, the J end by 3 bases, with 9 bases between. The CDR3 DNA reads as TGTGCCAGTAGTAAAACAGGGTACTATGGCTACACCTTC. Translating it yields CASSKTGYYGYTF.

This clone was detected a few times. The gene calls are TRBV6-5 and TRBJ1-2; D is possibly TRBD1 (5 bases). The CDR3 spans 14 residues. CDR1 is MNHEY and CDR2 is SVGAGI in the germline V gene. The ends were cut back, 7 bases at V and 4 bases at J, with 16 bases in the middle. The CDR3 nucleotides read TGTGCCAGCACCTCCGACAGATTTCTCTATGGCTACACCTTC. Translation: CASTSDRFLYGYTF.

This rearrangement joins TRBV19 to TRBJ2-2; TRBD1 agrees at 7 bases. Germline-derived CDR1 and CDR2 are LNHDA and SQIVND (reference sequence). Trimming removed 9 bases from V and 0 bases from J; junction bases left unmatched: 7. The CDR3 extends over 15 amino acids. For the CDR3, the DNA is TGTGCCAGCGCCGAGGGGGCTGCGAACACCGGGGAGCTGTTTTTT. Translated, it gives CASAEGAANTGELFF. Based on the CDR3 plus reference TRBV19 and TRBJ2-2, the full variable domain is DGGITQSPKYLFRKEGQNVTLSCEQNLNHDAMYWYRQDPGQGLRLIYYSQIVNDFQKGDIAEGYSVSREKKESFPLTVTSAQKNPTAFYLCASAEGAANTGELFFGEGSRLTVL.

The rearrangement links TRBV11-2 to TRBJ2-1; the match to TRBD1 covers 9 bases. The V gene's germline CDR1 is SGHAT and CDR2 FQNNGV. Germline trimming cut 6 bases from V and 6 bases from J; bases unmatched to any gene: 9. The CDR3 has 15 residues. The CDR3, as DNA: TGTGCCAGCAGTCTTTCCTTGGACAGGGGCAATGAGCAGTTCTTC. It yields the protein CASSLSLDRGNEQFF.

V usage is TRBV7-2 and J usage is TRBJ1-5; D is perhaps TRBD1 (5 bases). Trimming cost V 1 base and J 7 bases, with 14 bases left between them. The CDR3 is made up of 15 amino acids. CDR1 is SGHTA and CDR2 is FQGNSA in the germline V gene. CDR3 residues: CASSLVGGAQQPQHF. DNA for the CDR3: TGTGCCAGCAGCTTAGTCGGAGGGGCCCAACAGCCCCAGCATTTT.

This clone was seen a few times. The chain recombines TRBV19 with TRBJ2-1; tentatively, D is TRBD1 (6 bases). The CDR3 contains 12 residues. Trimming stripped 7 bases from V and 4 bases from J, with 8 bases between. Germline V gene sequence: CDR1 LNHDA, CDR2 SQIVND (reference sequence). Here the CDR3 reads CASNQGYNEQFF. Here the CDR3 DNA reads TGTGCCAGTAATCAGGGGTACAATGAGCAGTTCTTC.